This TCR beta chain was found in a study of human T cells and chemical hapten exposure (dated by TCRdb to about 2021). Regarding the research as a whole: The libraries were sequenced as a pool, and the TCR yield per sample differed mostly because of small variations in library volumes within the pool. Peripheral blood TCR repertoire changes were tracked in vivo in alopecia patients during primary and secondary sensitization to the hapten diphenylcyclopropenone (DPC). From each blood RNA sample, both TCR alpha and TCR beta chains were sequenced.

The protocol used for the library was 5' RACE. These reads were obtained on an Illumina MiSeq. During library preparation, unique molecular identifiers were attached to individual cDNA molecules so that TCRs could be counted in a quantitative, reproducible way. The authors' analysis ran thus. Samples had a median of 95,638 TCRs, with a range from about 20,000 to 690,600. The Decombinator software suite was used to annotate the V, J and CDR3 of the TCR reads. Every sample was subsampled to the same number of TCRs (28,000) for the PS versus PT1 abundance plots. TCRs were defined as expanded if absent before sensitization and observed at least eight times at the 2-week time point. TCRdb handled the public reads itself, with Q25 trimming in fastp and clone calling in MiXCR, and kept productive beta chains. Duplicate CDR3 protein sequences are folded into a single record with the most common DNA and genes. These V and J calls derive from TCRdb rather than the authors' analysis. The sample includes about 140,000 distinct CDR3 sequences, with around 4.4% observed a single time. The leading ten clones occupy about 1.3% of the sample.

This clonotype was observed many times. What this receptor recognizes is not known. No much larger clonotype is one base removed from it; base qualities were not supplied. Study-wide conclusions, independent of this receptor: No change with DPC sensitization was found in the number of TCRs above 1 in 1000 frequency, and no evidence of global repertoire structure alterations was found. After repeated subsampling, the strength of the expansion versus patch-test correlation and the threshold at which it became significant changed.

Total RNA was extracted from unfractionated whole blood collected in Tempus Blood RNA tubes. As TCR sequencing controls, a few healthy volunteers were used, with blood taken at day 0, 2 weeks and 6 weeks. This clonotype originated in a female donor in good health.

The CDR3 protein is CASSENTGELFF. The nucleotide sequence is given as TGTGCCAGCAGCGAAAACACCGGGGAGCTGTTTTTT. In this chain, TRBV28 is recombined with TRBJ2-2, with the D gene too uncertain to name. From the cysteine up to the phenylalanine, the CDR3 has a length of 12 residues. Only the CDR3 DNA is retained, 36 bases long and in frame from the first base. V loses 6 bases of germline sequence and J loses 2 bases, and the interval between the two ends is 4 bases. From a lookup of the germline V gene, CDR1 and CDR2 are MDHEN and SYDVKM.